These T cell receptor beta chains were read from a single sample in a study of blood T cell repertoires in COVID-19. Measured with immunoSEQ multiplex PCR; TCRdb has only the in-frame clones, and not every one. The sample includes roughly 100,000 clones, roughly 76% of them seen just once. The sample consisted of peripheral blood. The origin of the receptors is a woman older than 75 with active or convalescent COVID-19. CDR3s include the opening cysteine and the closing phenylalanine or tryptophan. D genes are given only for firm matches. Expanded clones get a size class; other rows say once, few or many, or leave the size out.

d_call | clone_size | j_call | v_call | cdr3_aa | cdr3_nt
TRBD2 | NA | TRBJ2-3 | TRBV7-9 | CASSVTSGTTDTQYF | TGTGCCAGCAGCGTGACTAGCGGCACCACAGATACGCAGTATTTT
TRBD1 | NA | TRBJ2-1 | TRBV7-8 | CASSLSRTGMNEQFF | TGTGCCAGCAGCTTATCCAGGACAGGGATGAATGAGCAGTTCTTC
TRBD1 | NA | TRBJ1-2 | TRBV30 | CAWSQGQGANYGYTF | TGTGCCTGGAGTCAGGGGCAGGGGGCTAACTATGGCTACACCTTC
TRBD2 | NA | TRBJ2-7 | TRBV6-6 | CASSYSLRGAYEQYF | TGTGCCAGCAGTTACTCGCTGCGGGGGGCCTACGAGCAGTACTTC
NA | NA | TRBJ2-3 | TRBV6-6 | CASIPSVTDTQYF | TGTGCCAGCATCCCCAGTGTCACAGATACGCAGTATTTT
TRBD1 | once | TRBJ1-6 | TRBV27 | CASSPWTGGVNSPLHF | TGTGCCAGCAGTCCGTGGACAGGGGGCGTTAATTCACCCCTCCACTTT
NA | NA | TRBJ2-7 | TRBV9 | CASSVVGQSNEQYF | TGTGCCAGCAGCGTAGTTGGACAGAGCAACGAGCAGTACTTC
NA | NA | TRBJ1-2 | TRBV11-3 | CASSLIDGYGYTF | TGTGCCAGCAGCTTAATAGACGGGTATGGCTACACCTTC
NA | few | TRBJ1-2 | TRBV9 | CASSPGEPNYGYTF | TGTGCCAGCAGCCCTGGGGAGCCCAACTATGGCTACACCTTC
TRBD2 | NA | TRBJ2-3 | TRBV14 | CASSQSSGSLTDTQYF | TGTGCCAGCAGCCAATCTAGCGGGAGTCTAACAGATACGCAGTATTTT
NA | few | TRBJ1-6 | TRBV10-3 | CAISESFGEYNSPLHF | TGTGCCATCAGTGAGTCATTCGGGGAGTATAATTCACCCCTCCACTTT
NA | many | TRBJ1-6 | TRBV27 | CASSLQWAGAYNSPLHF | TGTGCCAGCAGTTTACAGTGGGCGGGGGCCTATAATTCACCCCTCCACTTT
NA | NA | TRBJ2-5 | TRBV4-3 | CASSQGQLTQETQYF | TGCGCCAGCAGCCAAGGACAGCTAACCCAAGAGACCCAGTACTTC
TRBD1 | NA | TRBJ1-4 | TRBV5-8 | CASSKAGTGLPNEKLFF | TGTGCCAGCAGCAAGGCCGGGACAGGGTTGCCTAATGAAAAACTGTTTTTT
TRBD1 | NA | TRBJ1-4 | TRBV19 | CASSPQGVREKLFF | TGTGCCAGTAGTCCCCAGGGGGTTCGGGAAAAACTGTTTTTT
TRBD2 | NA | TRBJ2-2 | TRBV7-3 | CASSPTGTSGGYVGELFF | TGTGCCAGCAGCCCCACCGGGACTAGCGGGGGGTATGTCGGGGAGCTGTTTTTT
NA | once | TRBJ1-1 | TRBV29-1 | CSATGPNTEAFF | TGCAGCGCAACAGGGCCGAACACTGAAGCTTTCTTT
NA | NA | TRBJ2-2 | TRBV7-6 | CASSLSRGQGNTGELFF | TGTGCCAGCAGCTTATCGCGAGGCCAGGGGAACACCGGGGAGCTGTTTTTT
NA | NA | TRBJ2-1 | TRBV19 | CASSIRLISYNEQFF | TGTGCCAGTAGTATTCGACTTATCTCCTACAATGAGCAGTTCTTC
TRBD1 | NA | TRBJ2-4 | TRBV28 | CASSLPGQAKNIQYF | TGTGCCAGCAGTTTGCCGGGACAGGCCAAAAACATTCAGTACTTC
NA | NA | TRBJ1-1 | TRBV6-2/TRBV6-3 | CASSWGLTTWNTEAFF | TGTGCCAGCAGCTGGGGACTCACCACGTGGAACACTGAAGCTTTCTTT
NA | many | TRBJ2-4 | TRBV10-1 | CASILTGQRKNIQYF | TGCGCCAGCATCCTAACAGGACAGAGAAAAAACATTCAGTACTTC
NA | NA | TRBJ2-1 | TRBV28 | CASGRTNNEQFF | TGTGCCAGCGGCAGAACAAACAATGAGCAGTTCTTC
TRBD2 | NA | TRBJ2-3 | TRBV10-1 | CASSEGLAPYPTSTDTQYF | TGCGCCAGCAGTGAGGGACTAGCGCCTTACCCGACTAGCACAGATACGCAGTATTTT
TRBD1 | NA | TRBJ2-7 | TRBV6-2/TRBV6-3 | CASSYSGQGAEQYF | TGTGCCAGCAGTTACTCGGGTCAGGGGGCCGAGCAGTACTTC
NA | NA | TRBJ2-1 | TRBV6-2/TRBV6-3 | CASSVQVYNEQFF | TGTGCCAGCAGTGTCCAGGTTTACAATGAGCAGTTCTTC
TRBD1 | NA | TRBJ1-2 | TRBV10-3 | CAIPGGVNRGGYTF | TGTGCCATCCCAGGGGGTGTGAACAGGGGCGGCTACACCTTC
NA | NA | TRBJ1-1 | TRBV12-2 | CASRLGKGQMNTEAFF | TGTGCAAGTCGCTTAGGCAAGGGGCAGATGAACACTGAAGCTTTCTTT
NA | NA | TRBJ2-7 | TRBV7-6 | CASSPVGVGGRPYEQYF | TGTGCCAGCAGCCCAGTTGGGGTGGGGGGAAGACCTTACGAGCAGTACTTC
NA | NA | TRBJ1-1 | TRBV2 | CASSLGGNTEAFF | TGTGCCAGCTCCCTGGGAGGGAACACTGAAGCTTTCTTT
TRBD1 | NA | TRBJ1-3 | TRBV18 | CASSPTGDTIYF | TGTGCCAGCTCACCAACAGGGGACACCATATATTTT
NA | NA | TRBJ2-6 | TRBV18 | CASSPPGGAGANVLTF | TGTGCCAGCTCACCACCCGGAGGGGCTGGGGCCAACGTCCTGACTTTC
TRBD2 | NA | TRBJ2-1 | TRBV4-3 | CASSQVGLAGEPNEQFF | TGCGCCAGCAGCCAAGTGGGACTAGCGGGAGAGCCAAATGAGCAGTTCTTC
TRBD1 | NA | TRBJ1-2 | TRBV7-2 | CASSSGTGVYGYTF | TGTGCCAGCAGCTCCGGAACAGGGGTGTATGGCTACACCTTC
TRBD1 | NA | TRBJ1-1 | TRBV18 | CASSPGQGSTEAFF | TGTGCCAGCTCACCGGGACAGGGTAGCACTGAAGCTTTCTTT
NA | NA | TRBJ2-7 | TRBV21-1 | CASSNLGALYEQYF | TGTGCCAGCAGCAATCTAGGGGCCCTCTACGAGCAGTACTTC
NA | NA | TRBJ1-2 | TRBV19 | CASSIVEGLLANYGYTF | TGTGCCAGTAGTATAGTGGAGGGACTTCTAGCTAACTATGGCTACACCTTC
NA | NA | TRBJ2-7 | TRBV7-2 | CASSQPLRAVSSYEQYF | TGTGCCAGCAGCCAACCCCTGAGGGCGGTTAGCTCCTACGAGCAGTACTTC
TRBD1 | once | TRBJ2-7 | TRBV6-6 | CASRPPSQGVYEQYF | TGTGCCAGCAGGCCACCCTCACAGGGGGTATACGAGCAGTACTTC
NA | few | TRBJ2-2 | TRBV6-2/TRBV6-3 | CASSPSARVLTGELFF | TGTGCCAGCAGCCCTAGCGCGAGGGTCCTCACCGGGGAGCTGTTTTTT
TRBD1 | NA | TRBJ2-5 | TRBV7-3 | CASSLEGGAETQYF | TGTGCCAGCAGCTTAGAAGGGGGCGCGGAGACCCAGTACTTC